This TCR beta chain came from a study of blood T cell repertoires in COVID-19. Study-level information: Material from acute and convalescent COVID-19 was sourced from the United States, Italy and Spain.

In this sample, this clone turned up many times. Measured with immunoSEQ multiplex PCR; TCRdb has only the in-frame clones, and not every one. The table has approximately 160,000 clones, roughly 84% seen once; the top ten hold under 8.5%. The Seattle patients joined while their infection was active and were tracked longitudinally afterward. This CDR3 spans 16 amino acids. CDR1 LNHDA and CDR2 SQIVND come from the germline V gene (reference sequence). With V trimmed by 2 bases and J by 7 bases, 8 bases remained unmatched. The receptor comes from an older woman with COVID-19, enrolled during active disease. The chain is built from TRBV19 and TRBJ2-2, with TRBD1 identical over 9 bases. The specimen sequenced was peripheral blood. The DNA for the CDR3 is TGTGCCAGTAGTATACGTCCGGGACAGGGTATCGGGGAGCTGTTTTTT. This encodes CASSIRPGQGIGELFF.